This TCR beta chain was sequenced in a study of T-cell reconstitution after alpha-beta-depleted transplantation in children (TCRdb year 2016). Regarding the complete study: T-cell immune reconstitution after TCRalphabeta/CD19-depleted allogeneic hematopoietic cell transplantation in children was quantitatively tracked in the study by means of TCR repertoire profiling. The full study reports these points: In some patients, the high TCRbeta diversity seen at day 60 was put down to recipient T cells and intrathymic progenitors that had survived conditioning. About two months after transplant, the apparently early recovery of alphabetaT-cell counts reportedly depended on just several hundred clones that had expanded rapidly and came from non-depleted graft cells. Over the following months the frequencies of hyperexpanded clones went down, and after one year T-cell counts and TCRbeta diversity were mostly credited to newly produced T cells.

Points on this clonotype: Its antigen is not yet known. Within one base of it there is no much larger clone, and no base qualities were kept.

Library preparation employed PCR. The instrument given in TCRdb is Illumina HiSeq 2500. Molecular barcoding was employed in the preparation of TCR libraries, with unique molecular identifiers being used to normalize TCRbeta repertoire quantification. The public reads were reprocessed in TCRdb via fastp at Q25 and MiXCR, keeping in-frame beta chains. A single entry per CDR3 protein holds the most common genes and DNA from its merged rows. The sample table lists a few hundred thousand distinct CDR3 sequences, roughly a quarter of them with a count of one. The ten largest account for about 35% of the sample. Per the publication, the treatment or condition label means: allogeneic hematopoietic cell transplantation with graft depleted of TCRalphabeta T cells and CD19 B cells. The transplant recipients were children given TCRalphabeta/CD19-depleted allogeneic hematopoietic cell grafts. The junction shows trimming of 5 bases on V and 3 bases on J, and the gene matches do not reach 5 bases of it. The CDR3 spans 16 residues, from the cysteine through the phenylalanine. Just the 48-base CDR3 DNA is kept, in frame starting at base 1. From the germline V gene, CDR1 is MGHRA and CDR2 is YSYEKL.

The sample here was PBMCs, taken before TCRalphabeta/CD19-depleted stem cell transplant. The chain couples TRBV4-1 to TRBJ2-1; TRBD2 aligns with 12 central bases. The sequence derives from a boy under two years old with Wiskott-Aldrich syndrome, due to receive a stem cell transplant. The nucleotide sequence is TGCGCCAGCAGCTCTCGACTAGCGGGAGACTACAATGAGCAGTTCTTC. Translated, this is CASSSRLAGDYNEQFF.